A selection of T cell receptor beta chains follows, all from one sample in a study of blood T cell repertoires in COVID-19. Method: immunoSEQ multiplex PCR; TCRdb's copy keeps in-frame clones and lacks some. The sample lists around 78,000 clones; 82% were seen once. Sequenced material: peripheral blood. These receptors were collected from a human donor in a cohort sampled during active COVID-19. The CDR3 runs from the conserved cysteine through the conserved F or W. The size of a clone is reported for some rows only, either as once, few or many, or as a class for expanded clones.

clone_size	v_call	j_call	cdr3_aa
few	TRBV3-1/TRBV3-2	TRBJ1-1	CASSPDRKTEAFF
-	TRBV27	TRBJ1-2	CASSLSPGSNYGYTF
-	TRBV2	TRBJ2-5	CASSVGTSGGIQETQYF
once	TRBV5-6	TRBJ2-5	CASSYSIQETQYF
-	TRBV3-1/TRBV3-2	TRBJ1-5	CASSQGSGQPQHF
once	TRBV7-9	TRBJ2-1	CASSSLRGGVYNEQFF
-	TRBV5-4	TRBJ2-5	CASANRTGWEETQYF
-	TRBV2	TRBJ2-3	CASSGQGNTDTQYF
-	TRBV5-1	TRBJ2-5	CASSLPLAGVKFGTQYF
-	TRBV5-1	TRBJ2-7	CASSYTPSGTSGGGEQYF
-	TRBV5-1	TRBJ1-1	CASSLTRGLNTEAFF
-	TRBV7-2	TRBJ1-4	CASSYRQGLRANEKLFF
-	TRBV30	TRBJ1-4	CAWSDGTEIEKLFF
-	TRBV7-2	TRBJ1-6	CASSLSFISVLDNSPLHF
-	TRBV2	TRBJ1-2	CASGGQGISYGYTF
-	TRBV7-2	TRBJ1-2	CASSLAGPGRGGGYTF
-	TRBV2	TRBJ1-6	CASRVAGLSYNSPLHF
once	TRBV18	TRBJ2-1	CASSPPVRGHNEQFF
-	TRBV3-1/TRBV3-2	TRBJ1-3	CASSQEGANTIYF